The present T cell receptor beta chain was sequenced within a study of blood T cell repertoires in COVID-19. Across the study: The study drew acute and convalescent COVID-19 samples from the United States, Italy and Spain. PBMCs, B-cell-depleted T cells, or T cells were the source of the cDNA or gDNA that made up the material.

CDR1 is KGHSH, CDR2 LQKENI, per germline. Germline trimming cut 8 bases from V and 2 bases from J; bases unmatched to any gene: 13. The CDR3 sequence is 17 residues long. In the source study's methods: Amplification of reference gene primers provided the estimated nucleated cell counts. Data came from immunoSEQ multiplex PCR; TCRdb stores just in-frame clones and leaves some out. V, J and clone size reflect that table, while D and trimming were determined from the DNA. The table records some 180,000 clones, around 87% of them present only once. Sequencing was performed on peripheral blood. The chain joins TRBV18 to TRBJ2-3; the match to TRBD2 covers 10 bases. This clonotype was obtained from a man aged 45-60 years with acute or convalescent COVID-19. CDR3 protein: CASTTVASGGITDTQYF. As DNA, the CDR3 is TGTGCCAGCACCACCGTGGCTAGCGGGGGTATCACAGATACGCAGTATTTT.